This T cell receptor (beta chain) originates from a study of T cell repertoires in cytomegalovirus infection. This clonotype was detected ten times or more. TCRdb ran MiXCR on the reads and lists one entry per CDR3 protein. The table records approximately 700,000 distinct CDR3 sequences, 35% to 45% of them present only once. CDR1 and CDR2 (germline): SGHVS, FNYEAQ. V gave up 5 bases and J gave up 5 bases, with 18 bases separating them. The CDR3 has 15 amino acids. The specimen sequenced was PBMCs. The V and J genes are TRBV7-6 and TRBJ1-1; D possibly corresponds to TRBD1 (5 bases). The TCR comes from a human donor in good health (CMV status not recorded). Some clones in this sample may be carry-over from other donors' samples. CDR3 residues: CASSDTTQGNTEAFF. The CDR3, as DNA: TGTGCCAGCAGCGATACAACTCAGGGAAATACTGAAGCTTTCTTT.